One and the same sample provided the 11 T cell receptor beta chains below, sequenced in a study of cytotoxic CD8 clonotypes in ibrutinib-treated CLL. Produced via immunoSEQ multiplex PCR; TCRdb's table is partial and in-frame only. The table lists 250,000 or so clones, about three quarters of them singletons. The material was PBMCs, obtained after 24 months of ibrutinib treatment. The source is a human donor with chronic lymphocytic leukemia.

The chain has TRBV7-9 and TRBJ2-7; D ambiguous. This CDR3 spans 14 amino acids. Trimming took off 0 bases at V and 2 bases at J, with 8 bases between the two ends. CDR1 is SEHNR, CDR2 FQNEAQ, per germline (reference sequence). The CDR3: CASSLATATYEQYF. CDR3 bases: TGTGCCAGCAGCTTAGCCACTGCGACCTACGAGCAGTACTTC.

This chain joins TRBV21-1 and TRBJ2-1; whether TRBD2, the table's D call, matches the DNA was not checked. TRBV21-1 is listed as a pseudogene. This CDR3 region has 16 residues. The CDR3 DNA reads TGTGCCAGCAGCAAACCCGACGGGAGTGGACGCAATGAGCAGTTCTTC. Translated, it gives CASSKPDGSGRNEQFF.

The V call is TRBV7-3, the J call TRBJ1-5, with D perhaps TRBD1 (5 bases). V gave up 1 base and J gave up 4 bases, with 5 bases separating them. Germline V lookup: CDR1 SGHTA, CDR2 FQGTGA. The CDR3 runs to 13 residues. CDR3 nucleotides: TGTGCCAGCAGCTTAAGGGGGAATCAGCCCCAGCATTTT. Residues: CASSLRGNQPQHF.

This clone came up a few times. The chain links TRBV18 to TRBJ2-2; D may match TRBD1 or TRBD2 (5 bases each). Per the germline V gene, CDR1 is KGHSH and CDR2 is LQKENI. The CDR3 length is 15 residues. The V and J ends lost 6 bases and 1 base respectively, with 12 bases between them. The CDR3 DNA reads as TGTGCCAGCTCTCCGGGACCCGGGAACACCGGGGAGCTGTTTTTT. Its protein is CASSPGPGNTGELFF.

The J gene is TRBJ2-1, the V gene TRBV27; D is perhaps TRBD2 (6 bases). V was cut by 11 bases and J by 6 bases, with 17 bases left in between. Germline-derived CDR1 and CDR2 are MNHEY and SMNVEV (reference sequence). The CDR3 extends over 13 amino acids. The CDR3 spells CASTLAGTNEQFF. The CDR3 DNA is TGTGCCTCAACACTAGCAGGGACCAATGAGCAGTTCTTC.

This chain joins TRBV6-5 and TRBJ2-7; unclear D gene. Germline values: CDR1 MNHEY, CDR2 SVGAGI. The V end was cut by 0 bases, the J end by 9 bases, with 15 bases between. The CDR3 consists of 14 residues. The CDR3 loop reads CASSYSQASSLQYF. The CDR3 region has the DNA TGTGCCAGCAGTTACTCGCAGGCCAGTTCGCTGCAGTACTTC.

The chain carries TRBV29-1 and TRBJ2-7, with TRBD1 matching 12 bases. This CDR3 has 14 residues. J lost 5 bases, V lost 4 bases, and 6 bases had no gene match. Germline V gives CDR1 SQVTM, CDR2 ANQGSEA. CDR3 nucleotide sequence: TGCAGCGTTGTTGGGACAGGGGGCTCGGACGAGCAGTACTTC. Its translation: CSVVGTGGSDEQYF.

The chain uses TRBV4-2 and TRBJ1-2; TRBD1 is a possible D gene (6 bases). V lost 0 bases, J lost 8 bases, and 13 bases lay in between. This CDR3 region has 14 residues. CDR1 is LGHNA and CDR2 is YNFKEQ in the germline V gene. The CDR3 DNA reads TGTGCCAGCAGCCAAGATATCCAGGGGAGGGGCTACACCTTC. This codes for CASSQDIQGRGYTF.

This rearrangement joins TRBV20-1 to TRBJ2-1; D call uncertain. The V end lost 6 bases, the J end lost 7 bases, and 10 bases lay between the germline ends. Germline CDR1 is DFQATT and CDR2 is SNEGSKA (reference sequence). This CDR3 contains 11 residues. The CDR3 nucleotides read TGCAGTGCCTCGAGGATGAATGAGCAGTTCTTC. Its translation: CSASRMNEQFF.

V and J are TRBV19 and TRBJ2-2, with TRBD1 as a possible D gene (6 bases). Germline V gene lookup returns CDR1 LNHDA and CDR2 SQIVND (reference sequence). V was trimmed by 1 base and J by 8 bases, leaving 14 bases between them. There are 15 residues in the CDR3. The CDR3, as DNA: TGTGCCAGTAGTATAGGGGACCCCACAGGGGGGGAGCTGTTTTTT. This gives the protein CASSIGDPTGGELFF.

V gene TRBV30 combines with J gene TRBJ1-2; 7 bases align to TRBD1. This CDR3 is built from 13 residues. Per germline, CDR1 GTSNPN and CDR2 SVGIG (reference sequence). Trimming took 6 bases from V and 2 from J; bases not matched to a gene: 6. The CDR3 spells CACEGAANYGYTF. The CDR3 nucleotides are TGTGCCTGTGAGGGGGCGGCGAACTATGGCTACACCTTC. Full variable domain (missing parts from reference TRBV30 and TRBJ1-2): SQTIHQWPATLVQPVGSPLSLECTVEGTSNPNLYWYRQAAGRGLQLLFYSVGIGQISSEVPQNLSASRPQDRQFILSSKKLLLSDSGFYLCACEGAANYGYTFGSGTRLTVV.